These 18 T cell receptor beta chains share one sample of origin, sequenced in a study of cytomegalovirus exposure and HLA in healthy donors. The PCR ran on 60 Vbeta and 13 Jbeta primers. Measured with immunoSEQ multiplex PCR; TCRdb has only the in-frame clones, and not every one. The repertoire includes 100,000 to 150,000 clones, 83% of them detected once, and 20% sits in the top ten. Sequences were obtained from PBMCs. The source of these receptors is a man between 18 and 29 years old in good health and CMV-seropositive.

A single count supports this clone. The CDR3 region has the DNA TGTGCCAGCAGTGATCCCACAGGGGGGAGCAATCAGCCCCAGCATTTT. Protein sequence: CASSDPTGGSNQPQHF. The gene calls are TRBV25-1 and TRBJ1-5, with 8 bases fitting TRBD1. The trim removed 3 bases at V and 1 base at J, leaving 5 bases unmatched. CDR1 and CDR2 (germline): MGHDK, SYGVNS. The CDR3 is made up of 16 amino acids.

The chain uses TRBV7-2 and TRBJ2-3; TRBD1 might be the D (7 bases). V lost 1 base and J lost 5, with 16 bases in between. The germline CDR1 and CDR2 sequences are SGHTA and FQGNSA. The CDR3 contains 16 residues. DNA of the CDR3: TGTGCCAGCAGCTTAGGCCCAGGGGGGCTAGGAGATACGCAGTATTTT. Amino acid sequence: CASSLGPGGLGDTQYF.

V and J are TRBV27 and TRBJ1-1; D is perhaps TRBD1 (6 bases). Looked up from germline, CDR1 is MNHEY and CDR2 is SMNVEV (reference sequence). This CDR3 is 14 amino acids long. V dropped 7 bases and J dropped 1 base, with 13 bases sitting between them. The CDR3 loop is CASTSQGGNTEAFF. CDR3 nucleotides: TGTGCCAGCACTTCCCAAGGGGGGAACACTGAAGCTTTCTTT.

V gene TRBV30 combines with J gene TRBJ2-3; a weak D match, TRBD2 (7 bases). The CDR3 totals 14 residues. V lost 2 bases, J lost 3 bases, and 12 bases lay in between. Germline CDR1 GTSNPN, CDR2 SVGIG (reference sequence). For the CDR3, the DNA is TGTGCCTGGAGTACGGGGGGCGGGACAGATACGCAGTATTTT. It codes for CAWSTGGGTDTQYF.

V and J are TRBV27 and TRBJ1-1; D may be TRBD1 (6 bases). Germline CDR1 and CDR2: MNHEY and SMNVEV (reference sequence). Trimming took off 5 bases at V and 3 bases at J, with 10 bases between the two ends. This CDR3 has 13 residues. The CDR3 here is CASSPQGYTEAFF. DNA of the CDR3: TGTGCCAGCAGTCCTCAGGGGTACACTGAAGCTTTCTTT.

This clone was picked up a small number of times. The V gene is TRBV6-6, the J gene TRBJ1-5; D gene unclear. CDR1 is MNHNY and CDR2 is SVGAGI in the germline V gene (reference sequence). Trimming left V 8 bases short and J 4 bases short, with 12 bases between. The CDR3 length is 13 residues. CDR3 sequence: CASLKDYNQPQHF. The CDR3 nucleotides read TGTGCCAGCCTTAAGGACTATAATCAGCCCCAGCATTTT.

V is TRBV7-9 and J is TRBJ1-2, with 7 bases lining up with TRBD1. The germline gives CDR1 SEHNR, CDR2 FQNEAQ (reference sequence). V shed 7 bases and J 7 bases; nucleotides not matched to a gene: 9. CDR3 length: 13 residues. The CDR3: CASNGQGGGGYTF. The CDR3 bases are TGTGCCAGCAATGGACAAGGGGGCGGTGGCTACACCTTC.

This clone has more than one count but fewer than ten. The CDR3: CATSRGTGINTYEQYF. CDR3 bases: TGTGCCACCAGCAGAGGGACAGGGATTAATACCTACGAGCAGTACTTC. The chain links TRBV15 to TRBJ2-7, with 8 bases identical to TRBD1. The CDR3 is 16 amino acids. Germline CDR1 is LNHNV and CDR2 is YYDKDF (reference sequence). Trimming cost V 1 base and J 2 bases; bases outside gene matches: 7.

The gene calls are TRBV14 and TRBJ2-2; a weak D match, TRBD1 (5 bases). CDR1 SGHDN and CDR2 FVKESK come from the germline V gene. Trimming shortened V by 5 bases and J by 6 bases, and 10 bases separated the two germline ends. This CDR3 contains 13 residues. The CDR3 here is CASSNIGAGELFF. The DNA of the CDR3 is TGTGCCAGCAGCAACATAGGGGCCGGGGAGCTGTTTTTT.

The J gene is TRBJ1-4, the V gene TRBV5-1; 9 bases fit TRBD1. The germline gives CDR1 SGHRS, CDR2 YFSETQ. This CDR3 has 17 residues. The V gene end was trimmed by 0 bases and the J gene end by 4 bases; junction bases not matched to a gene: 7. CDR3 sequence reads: CASSLDVGTGLNEKLFF. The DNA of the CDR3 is TGCGCCAGCAGCTTGGATGTGGGGACAGGGCTTAATGAAAAACTGTTTTTT.

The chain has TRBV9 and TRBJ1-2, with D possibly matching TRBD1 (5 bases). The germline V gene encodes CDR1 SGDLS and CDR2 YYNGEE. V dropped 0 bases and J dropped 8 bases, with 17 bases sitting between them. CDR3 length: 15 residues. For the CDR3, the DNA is TGTGCCAGCAGCGTAGACAGGTCCGATCGACGGGGCTACACCTTC. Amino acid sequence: CASSVDRSDRRGYTF. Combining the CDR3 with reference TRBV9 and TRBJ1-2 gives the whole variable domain DSGVTQTPKHLITATGQRVTLRCSPRSGDLSVYWYQQSLDQGLQFLIQYYNGEERAKGNILERFSAQQFPDLHSELNLSSLELGDSALYFCASSVDRSDRRGYTFGSGTRLTVV.

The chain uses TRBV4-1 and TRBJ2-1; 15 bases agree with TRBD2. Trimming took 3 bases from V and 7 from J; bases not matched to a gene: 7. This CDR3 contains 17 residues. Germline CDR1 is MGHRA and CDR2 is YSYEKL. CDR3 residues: CASSQNPGTSGGNEQFF. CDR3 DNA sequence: TGCGCCAGCAGCCAGAACCCCGGGACTAGCGGGGGGAATGAGCAGTTCTTC.

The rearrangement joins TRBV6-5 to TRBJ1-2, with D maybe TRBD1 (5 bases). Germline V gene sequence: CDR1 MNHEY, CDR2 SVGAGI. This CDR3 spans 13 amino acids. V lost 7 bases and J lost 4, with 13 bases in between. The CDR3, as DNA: TGTGCCAGCAAGGAGGGACTGGCCTATGGCTACACCTTC. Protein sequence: CASKEGLAYGYTF.

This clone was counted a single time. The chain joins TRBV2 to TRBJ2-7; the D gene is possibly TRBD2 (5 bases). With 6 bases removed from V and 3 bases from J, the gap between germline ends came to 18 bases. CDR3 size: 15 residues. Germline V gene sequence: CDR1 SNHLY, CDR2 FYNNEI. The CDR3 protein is CASSRGRGIFYEQYF. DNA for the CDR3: TGTGCCAGCAGCCGCGGACGGGGAATATTCTACGAGCAGTACTTC.

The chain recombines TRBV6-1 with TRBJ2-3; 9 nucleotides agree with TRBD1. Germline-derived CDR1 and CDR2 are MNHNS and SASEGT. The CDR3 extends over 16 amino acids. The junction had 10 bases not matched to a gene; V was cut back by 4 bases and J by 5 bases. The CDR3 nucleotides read TGTGCCAGCAGTGGGGGACGGGACAGGGTGGAAGATACGCAGTATTTT. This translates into CASSGGRDRVEDTQYF.

Written as DNA, the CDR3 is TGTGCCAGCAGCCCAAGACTAGCGGGGGGGAATGAGCAGTTCTTC. The encoded protein is CASSPRLAGGNEQFF. V usage is TRBV9 and J usage is TRBJ2-1, with 14 bases fitting TRBD2. Unmatched junction bases numbered 4, after V lost 4 bases and J lost 7 bases. CDR1 is SGDLS, CDR2 YYNGEE, per germline. This CDR3 is 15 amino acids long. Complete variable domain (other parts from reference TRBV9 and TRBJ2-1): DSGVTQTPKHLITATGQRVTLRCSPRSGDLSVYWYQQSLDQGLQFLIQYYNGEERAKGNILERFSAQQFPDLHSELNLSSLELGDSALYFCASSPRLAGGNEQFFGPGTRLTVL.

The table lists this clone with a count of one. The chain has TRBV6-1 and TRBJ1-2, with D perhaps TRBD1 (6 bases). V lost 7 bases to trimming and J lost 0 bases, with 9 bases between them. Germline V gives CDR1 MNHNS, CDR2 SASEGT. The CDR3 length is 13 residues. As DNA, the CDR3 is TGTGCCAGCATGGCAGGGGCTAACTATGGCTACACCTTC. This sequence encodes CASMAGANYGYTF.

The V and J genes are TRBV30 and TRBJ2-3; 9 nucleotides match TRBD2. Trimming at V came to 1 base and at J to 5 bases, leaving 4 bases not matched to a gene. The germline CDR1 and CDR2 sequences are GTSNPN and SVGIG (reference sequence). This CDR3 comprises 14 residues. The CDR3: CAWSGGGGGDTQYF. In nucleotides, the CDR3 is TGTGCCTGGAGTGGGGGCGGGGGGGGAGATACGCAGTATTTT.